The source of this TCR beta chain is a study of cytomegalovirus exposure and HLA in healthy donors. General observations from the study: The majority of TCR sequences were rare, yet some public TCRs appeared in many donors. For cytomegalovirus status, the classifier reportedly gave diagnoses with high specificity and sensitivity.

While the first cohort had hundreds of subjects, the donors belonged to the separate validation cohort of over a hundred subjects. The CDR3 spans 14 residues. V lost 3 bases to trimming and J lost 1 base, with 10 bases between them. Method: immunoSEQ multiplex PCR; TCRdb's copy keeps in-frame clones and lacks some. This sample has approximately 120,000 clones, with around 94% found just once. Comments on this clone: Its antigen is not known.

The genes are TRBV5-3 and TRBJ1-1; D remains ambiguous. TRBV5-3 is noted as an ORF with a role that remains uncertain. The source material was PBMCs. This receptor was obtained from a woman aged 18-35 years in good health and CMV-seronegative. The CDR3 DNA is TGTGCCAGAAGCTACCCTAGCGGGAACACTGAAGCTTTCTTT. Translating gives CARSYPSGNTEAFF.